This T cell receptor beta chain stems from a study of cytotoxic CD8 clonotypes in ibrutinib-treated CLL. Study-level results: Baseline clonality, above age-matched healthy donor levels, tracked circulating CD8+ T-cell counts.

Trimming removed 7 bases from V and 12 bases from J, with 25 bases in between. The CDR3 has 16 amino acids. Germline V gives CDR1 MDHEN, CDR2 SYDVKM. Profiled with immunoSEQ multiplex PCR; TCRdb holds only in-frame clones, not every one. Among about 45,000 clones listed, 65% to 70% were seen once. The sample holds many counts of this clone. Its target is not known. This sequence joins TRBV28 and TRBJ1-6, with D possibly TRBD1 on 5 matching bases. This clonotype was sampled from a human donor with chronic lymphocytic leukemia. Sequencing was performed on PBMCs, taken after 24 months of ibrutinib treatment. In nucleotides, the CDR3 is TGTGCCAGCAATGTCCTCCGGGGCTCCTCCCAAGGACCCCTCCACTTT. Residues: CASNVLRGSSQGPLHF.